Shown below are 3 T cell receptor beta chains from a single sample sequenced in a study of vaccination effects on CD4 cells after COVID-19 (dated by TCRdb to 2022 to 2024). After 10 days of culture, CD4+ T cells were isolated with the EasySep CD4+ T cell isolation kit. The antigens of these receptors remain unknown. The method was the immunoSEQ multiplex PCR assay. The immuneACCESS repertoire file appears here via TCRdb, limited to in-frame rearrangements. These files lack a portion of the clones; in checked studies, under half of the deficit traces to unresolved V genes, and the cause of the others is not known. The sample table records fewer than 35,000 clones; around two thirds of these occur just once. About 4% of the sample rests with the top ten. The sample was CD4+ T cells from PBMCs cultured without peptide, taken before COVID-19 vaccination. The source is a human donor who received a COVID-19 vaccine.

This chain connects TRBV25-1 to TRBJ2-4; D is possibly TRBD2 (7 bases). Trimming cost V 1 base and J 4 bases, with 14 bases left between them. Germline CDR1 MGHDK, CDR2 SYGVNS. This CDR3 contains 16 residues. The CDR3 reads CASSECKGGSKNIQYF. The CDR3, as DNA: TGTGCCAGCAGTGAATGTAAGGGGGGGTCGAAAAACATTCAGTACTTC. Based on the CDR3 plus reference TRBV25-1 and TRBJ2-4, the full variable domain is EADIYQTPRYLVIGTGKKITLECSQTMGHDKMYWYQQDPGMELHLIHYSYGVNSTEKGDLSSESTVSRIRTEHFPLTLESARPSHTSQYLCASSECKGGSKNIQYFGAGTRLSVL.

This clone has just a few counts. The rearrangement links TRBV9 to TRBJ1-6; 8 nucleotides align to TRBD1. V was clipped by 3 bases and J by 10 bases; unmatched bases: 9. Germline CDR1 reads SGDLS; CDR2 reads YYNGEE. The CDR3 loop spans 15 amino acids. The CDR3 coding sequence is TGTGCCAGCAGCGACGGACAGGGTTTTTACTCACCCCTCCACTTT. Translating gives CASSDGQGFYSPLHF.

In its sample, this clone was seen once. The V gene is TRBV4-1, the J gene TRBJ2-2, with 11 nucleotides matching TRBD2. CDR3 length: 18 amino acids. Germline V lookup: CDR1 MGHRA, CDR2 YSYEKL. V was pared by 3 bases and J by 6 bases, with 12 bases of the junction left unmatched. The CDR3: CASSHPRDSGGASGELFF. CDR3 bases: TGCGCCAGCAGCCACCCCAGGGATAGCGGGGGGGCCTCCGGGGAGCTGTTTTTT.